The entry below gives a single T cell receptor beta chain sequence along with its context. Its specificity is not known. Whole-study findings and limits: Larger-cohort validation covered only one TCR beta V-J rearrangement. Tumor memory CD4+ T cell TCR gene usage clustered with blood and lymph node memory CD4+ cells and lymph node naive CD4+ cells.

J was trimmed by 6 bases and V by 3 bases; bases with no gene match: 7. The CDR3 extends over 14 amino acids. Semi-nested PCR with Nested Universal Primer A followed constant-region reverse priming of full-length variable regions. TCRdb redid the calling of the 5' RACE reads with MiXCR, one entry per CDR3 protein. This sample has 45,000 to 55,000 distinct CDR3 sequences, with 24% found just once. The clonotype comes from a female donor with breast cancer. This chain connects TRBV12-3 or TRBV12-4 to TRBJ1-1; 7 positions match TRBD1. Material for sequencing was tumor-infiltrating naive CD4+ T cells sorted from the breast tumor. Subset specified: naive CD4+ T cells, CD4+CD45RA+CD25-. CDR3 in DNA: TGTGCCAGCAGTTTGTTAAACACAGGGGCTGAAGCTTTCTTT. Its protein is CASSLLNTGAEAFF.